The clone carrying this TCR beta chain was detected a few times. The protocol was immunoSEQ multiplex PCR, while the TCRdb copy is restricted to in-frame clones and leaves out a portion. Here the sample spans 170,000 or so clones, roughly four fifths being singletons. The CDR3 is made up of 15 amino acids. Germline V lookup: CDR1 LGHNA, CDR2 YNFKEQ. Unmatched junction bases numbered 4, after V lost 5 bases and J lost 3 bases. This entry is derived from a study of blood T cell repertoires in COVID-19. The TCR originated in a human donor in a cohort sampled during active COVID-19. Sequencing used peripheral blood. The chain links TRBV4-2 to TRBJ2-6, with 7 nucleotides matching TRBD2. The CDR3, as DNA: TGTGCCAGCAGCACGGGGAGGGATGGGGCCAACGTCCTGACTTTC. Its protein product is CASSTGRDGANVLTF.